Included here is one T cell receptor beta chain sequence, with context. No antigen is known for it. TCRdb keeps only in-frame clones here, not all; method: immunoSEQ multiplex PCR. The profile shows roughly 160,000 clones, around 91% of them singletons. The length of the CDR3 is 16 residues. Trimming took 5 bases from V and 9 from J; bases not matched to a gene: 16. Germline values: CDR1 SEHNR, CDR2 FQNEAQ (reference sequence). These data originate in a study of T cell responses to AZD1222 COVID-19 vaccine. About the study: Whether given at about 4 or about 12 weeks, second doses were pooled. Findings and caveats of the study: At baseline, just a handful of AZD1222 recipients tested seropositive.

The TCR originated in an adult in good health. The V and J genes are TRBV7-9 and TRBJ2-1; 7 nucleotides align to TRBD1. The specimen was peripheral blood, collected on day 0 of AZD1222 vaccination. The CDR3 here is CASSGNRGHGPPEQFF. DNA for the CDR3: TGTGCCAGCAGCGGAAATAGGGGGCACGGTCCTCCTGAGCAGTTCTTC. The whole variable domain, remainder taken from reference TRBV7-9 and TRBJ2-1, is DTGVSQNPRHKITKRGQNVTFRCDPISEHNRLYWYRQTLGQGPEFLTYFQNEAQLEKSRLLSDRFSAERPKGSFSTLEIQRTEQGDSAMYLCASSGNRGHGPPEQFFGPGTRLTVL.